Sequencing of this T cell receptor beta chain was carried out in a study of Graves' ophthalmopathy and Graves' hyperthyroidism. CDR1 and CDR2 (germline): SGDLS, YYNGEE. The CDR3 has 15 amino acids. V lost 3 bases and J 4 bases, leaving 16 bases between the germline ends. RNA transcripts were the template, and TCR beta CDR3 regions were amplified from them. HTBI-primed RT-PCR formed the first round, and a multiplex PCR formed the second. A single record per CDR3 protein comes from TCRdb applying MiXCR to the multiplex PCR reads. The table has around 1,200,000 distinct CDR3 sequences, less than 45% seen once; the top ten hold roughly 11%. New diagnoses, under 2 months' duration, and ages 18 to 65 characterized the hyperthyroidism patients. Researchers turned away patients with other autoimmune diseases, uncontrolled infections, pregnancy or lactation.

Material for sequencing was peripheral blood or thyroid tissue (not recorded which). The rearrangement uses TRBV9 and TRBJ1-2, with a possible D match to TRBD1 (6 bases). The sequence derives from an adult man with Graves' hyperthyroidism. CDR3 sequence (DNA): TGTGCCAGCAGCGGTTACAGGGTGGGGCTCTATGGCTACACCTTC. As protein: CASSGYRVGLYGYTF.